This T cell receptor (beta chain) comes out of a study of cytomegalovirus exposure and HLA in healthy donors. General study points: Later on, an analysis tied 15,000 to 20,000 TCR beta sequences to HLA alleles at 0.05 false discovery rate.

This clone was seen only once. Its antigen is unknown. Donors sampled were nominally healthy, though unrecorded immune exposures were likely. PCR employed 60 Vbeta and 13 Jbeta primers. Profiled with immunoSEQ multiplex PCR; TCRdb holds only in-frame clones, not every one. The sample carries about 200,000 clones, about 86% recorded once. V lost 6 bases to trimming and J lost 7 bases; unmatched junction nucleotides: 8. The CDR3 contains 13 residues. Looked up from germline, CDR1 is SQVTM and CDR2 is ANQGSEA. The sequenced material came from PBMCs. The rearrangement joins TRBV29-1 to TRBJ1-4; 7 positions agree with TRBD1. The origin of this receptor is a man aged 35 to 55 in good health and CMV-seropositive. CDR3 in amino acids: CSVARGFGEKLFF. The CDR3 DNA reads TGCAGCGTCGCCAGGGGGTTCGGTGAAAAACTGTTTTTT.